Shown below are 18 T cell receptor beta chains from a single sample sequenced in a study of blood T cell repertoires in COVID-19. This table comes from immunoSEQ multiplex PCR, and its TCRdb copy is limited to in-frame clones, with some not included. Here the sample spans approximately 330,000 clones, 88% being singletons. Sequenced material: peripheral blood. These receptors were obtained from a woman in her forties or fifties with active or convalescent COVID-19.

This clone was counted only a few times. The chain is built from TRBV5-6 and TRBJ1-2; D uncertain. Germline lookup yields CDR1 SGHDT and CDR2 YYEEEE. Trimming took off 4 bases at V and 1 base at J, with 17 bases between the two ends. CDR3 length: 16 residues. CDR3 sequence: CASSRRSEGFNYGYTF. In nucleotides, the CDR3 is TGTGCCAGCAGCCGTAGATCCGAGGGATTTAACTATGGCTACACCTTC.

This clone was recorded only once. The chain is built from TRBV28 and TRBJ2-1; D may be TRBD1 (6 bases). Germline V gene sequence: CDR1 MDHEN, CDR2 SYDVKM. The CDR3 extends over 15 amino acids. Trimming took 3 bases from V and 7 from J, leaving 16 bases between them. CDR3 region: CASSFRDTSRNEQFF. The CDR3 DNA reads as TGTGCCAGCAGTTTCCGGGACACCTCCAGGAATGAGCAGTTCTTC. Full variable domain (outside the CDR3, taken from reference TRBV28 and TRBJ2-1): DVKVTQSSRYLVKRTGEKVFLECVQDMDHENMFWYRQDPGLGLRLIYFSYDVKMKEKGDIPEGYSVSREKKERFSLILESASTNQTSMYLCASSFRDTSRNEQFFGPGTRLTVL.

This sequence joins TRBV30 and TRBJ1-4, with TRBD1 matching over 8 bases. Germline V CDR1 and CDR2: GTSNPN, SVGIG (reference sequence). This CDR3 has 15 residues. V was pared by 5 bases and J by 3 bases, with 8 bases of the junction left unmatched. The CDR3 here is CAWGHQGAANEKLFF. The DNA of the CDR3 is TGTGCCTGGGGACATCAGGGGGCAGCTAATGAAAAACTGTTTTTT.

The V gene is TRBV4-2, the J gene TRBJ1-2; D uncertain. There are 15 residues in the CDR3. From germline, CDR1 is LGHNA and CDR2 YNFKEQ. The V end lost 0 bases, the J end lost 0 bases, and 8 bases lay between the germline ends. The CDR3 DNA is TGTGCCAGCAGCCAAGATCGGTTAACTAACTATGGCTACACCTTC. Encoded protein: CASSQDRLTNYGYTF.

The chain recombines TRBV6-5 with TRBJ2-5; 9 positions agree with TRBD2. This CDR3 is built from 15 residues. V lost 6 bases to trimming and J lost 1 base; unmatched junction nucleotides: 6. Germline CDR1 MNHEY, CDR2 SVGAGI. CDR3 protein: CASRLGSGGQETQYF. The CDR3 DNA reads as TGTGCCAGCAGGTTGGGTAGCGGGGGCCAAGAGACCCAGTACTTC.

The rearrangement uses TRBV27 and TRBJ1-1; 8 bases are a match to TRBD1. The germline gives CDR1 MNHEY, CDR2 SMNVEV (reference sequence). The V segment lost 6 bases and the J segment 3 bases; nucleotides outside the gene matches: 3. There are 13 residues in the CDR3. The chain's CDR3 is CASRNRGDTEAFF. The CDR3 DNA reads as TGTGCCAGCAGGAACAGGGGGGACACTGAAGCTTTCTTT.

The chain is built from TRBV7-8 and TRBJ1-1, with D perhaps matching TRBD1 (6 bases). The V and J ends lost 2 bases and 0 bases respectively, with 10 bases between them. The CDR3 has 15 residues. Per germline, CDR1 SGHVS and CDR2 FQNEAQ. Here the CDR3 reads CASSLRGGVNTEAFF. CDR3 in DNA: TGTGCCAGCAGCTTACGGGGGGGCGTGAACACTGAAGCTTTCTTT.

The genes are TRBV11-2 and TRBJ2-7; 7 bases map to TRBD1. The CDR3 has 16 residues. Germline trimming cut 0 bases from V and 4 bases from J; bases unmatched to any gene: 9. The germline CDR1 and CDR2 sequences are SGHAT and FQNNGV. The CDR3 protein is CASSLEPPGQRYEQYF. The CDR3 DNA is TGTGCCAGCAGCTTAGAACCACCGGGACAGAGATACGAGCAGTACTTC.

The rearrangement joins TRBV5-1 to TRBJ2-3; 9 bases match TRBD1. The germline CDR1 and CDR2 sequences are SGHRS and YFSETQ. The CDR3 runs to 16 residues. With V trimmed by 4 bases and J by 0 bases, 6 bases remained unmatched. The DNA of the CDR3 is TGCGCCAGCAGCGTTACCGGGACAGGGAGCACAGATACGCAGTATTTT. Translation gives CASSVTGTGSTDTQYF.

The chain is built from TRBV2 and TRBJ1-5, with a possible D match to TRBD1 (6 bases). CDR1 and CDR2 from the germline V gene are SNHLY and FYNNEI. This CDR3 region has 13 residues. Trimming cost V 4 bases and J 6 bases, with 10 bases left between them. CDR3 DNA sequence: TGTGCCAGCAGTGCACAGGGTAGTCAGCCCCAGCATTTT. Residues: CASSAQGSQPQHF.

In DNA, the CDR3 is TGTGCCAGCAGTTTATCGCAGGGGGCATCGCGAGGCTACACCTTC. Its translation is CASSLSQGASRGYTF. This rearrangement joins TRBV27 to TRBJ1-2, with TRBD1 identical over 8 bases. V trimming: 0 bases; J trimming: 8 bases; junction bases outside the gene matches: 8. Germline values: CDR1 MNHEY, CDR2 SMNVEV (reference sequence). CDR3 length: 15 amino acids.

This rearrangement joins TRBV9 to TRBJ2-5; TRBD2 matches at 7 bases. The CDR3 has 15 amino acids. V shed 3 bases and J 0 bases; nucleotides not matched to a gene: 5. Germline assignment: CDR1 SGDLS and CDR2 YYNGEE. The CDR3 loop is CASSAPGTNQETQYF. The CDR3 DNA is TGTGCCAGCAGCGCCCCCGGGACTAACCAAGAGACCCAGTACTTC. Supplemented by reference TRBV9 and TRBJ2-5, the full variable domain reads DSGVTQTPKHLITATGQRVTLRCSPRSGDLSVYWYQQSLDQGLQFLIQYYNGEERAKGNILERFSAQQFPDLHSELNLSSLELGDSALYFCASSAPGTNQETQYFGPGTRLLVL.

With respect to this clone: At the DNA level, this CDR3 is encoded by other sequences in the same sample as well. This chain joins TRBV4-3 and TRBJ2-1; 8 nucleotides match TRBD2. In germline, CDR1 is LGHNA, CDR2 YSLEER. Losses at the gene ends were 1 base for V and 4 bases for J; bases not matched to a gene: 3. The CDR3 length is 15 residues. The CDR3 protein is CASSQGTSGYNEQFF. CDR3 in DNA: TGCGCCAGCAGCCAAGGAACTAGCGGTTACAATGAGCAGTTCTTC.

The rearrangement links TRBV27 to TRBJ1-2; 10 bases are shared with TRBD1. Losses at the gene ends were 5 bases for V and 3 bases for J; bases not matched to a gene: 6. The CDR3 length is 15 residues. CDR1 is MNHEY and CDR2 is SMNVEV in the germline V gene (reference sequence). The CDR3 reads CASSPDRGWDYGYTF. CDR3 in DNA: TGTGCCAGCAGTCCGGACAGGGGGTGGGACTATGGCTACACCTTC.

This chain joins TRBV5-1 and TRBJ2-7; 7 bases fit TRBD2. This CDR3 spans 16 amino acids. CDR1 and CDR2 from the germline V gene are SGHRS and YFSETQ. The V segment lost 3 bases and the J segment 0 bases; nucleotides outside the gene matches: 9. The CDR3 reads CASSWTRDYRSYEQYF. The CDR3 DNA is TGCGCCAGCAGCTGGACACGGGACTACCGCTCCTACGAGCAGTACTTC.

This rearrangement joins TRBV3-1 (or the pseudogene TRBV3-2) to TRBJ2-1; D is perhaps TRBD1 (5 bases). The CDR3 consists of 12 residues. Deletions cut 5 bases from V and 8 bases from J, with 10 bases between. Germline V gives CDR1 LGHDT, CDR2 YNNKEL (reference sequence). CDR3 sequence reads: CASSFRVYEQFF. The CDR3 coding sequence is TGTGCCAGCAGCTTCAGGGTTTATGAGCAGTTCTTC.

The rearrangement uses TRBV18 and TRBJ2-1; 16 positions match TRBD2. The germline V gene encodes CDR1 KGHSH and CDR2 LQKENI. The CDR3 is 19 amino acids. After removal of 2 bases from V and 6 bases from J, the junction contained 10 bases not matched to a gene. CDR3 sequence: CASSPMGLAGGPRRNEQFF. The CDR3 nucleotides are TGTGCCAGCTCACCAATGGGACTAGCGGGAGGGCCGCGCCGCAATGAGCAGTTCTTC.

J is TRBJ2-2 and V is TRBV5-6, with 8 bases identical to TRBD1. The germline CDR1 and CDR2 sequences are SGHDT and YYEEEE. The CDR3 has 13 residues. After removal of 4 bases from V and 6 bases from J, the junction contained 2 bases not matched to a gene. The CDR3 sequence: CASSIRGPGELFF. The CDR3 nucleotides read TGTGCCAGCAGCATCAGGGGGCCCGGGGAGCTGTTTTTT.